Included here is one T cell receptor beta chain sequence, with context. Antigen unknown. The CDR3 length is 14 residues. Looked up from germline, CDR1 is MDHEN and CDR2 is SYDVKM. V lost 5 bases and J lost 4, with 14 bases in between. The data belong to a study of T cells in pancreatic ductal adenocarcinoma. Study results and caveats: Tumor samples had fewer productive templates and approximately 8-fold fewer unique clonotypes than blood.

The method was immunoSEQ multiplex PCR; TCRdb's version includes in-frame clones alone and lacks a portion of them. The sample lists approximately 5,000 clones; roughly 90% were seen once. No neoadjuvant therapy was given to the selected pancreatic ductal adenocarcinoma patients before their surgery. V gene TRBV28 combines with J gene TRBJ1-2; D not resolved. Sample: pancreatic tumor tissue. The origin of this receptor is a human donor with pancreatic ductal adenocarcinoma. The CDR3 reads CASSTPGFAYGYTF. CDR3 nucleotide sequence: TGTGCCAGCAGTACCCCGGGTTTTGCCTATGGCTACACCTTC.